A single TCR beta chain is shown here with its context. Source study methods: Amplification of reference gene primers provided the estimated nucleated cell counts. Assay: immunoSEQ multiplex PCR; the TCRdb copy retains only in-frame clones and omits some. The V and J calls and the clone size are those of that table, but D and trimming were determined from the DNA. Here the sample spans some 130,000 clones, roughly nine tenths being singletons. Seattle participants joined during active infection and were tracked over time. The data derive from a study of blood T cell repertoires in COVID-19. Study-level information: The cDNA or gDNA used as material had been derived from T cells, B-cell-depleted T cells, or PBMCs.

The V end was cut by 5 bases, the J end by 4 bases, with 16 bases between. Germline V lookup: CDR1 SGHNT, CDR2 YYREEE (reference sequence). This CDR3 contains 15 residues. The receptor's source is a man in his 60s with COVID-19, enrolled during active disease. The source material was peripheral blood. This chain links TRBV5-4 with TRBJ2-1, with a weak D call TRBD1 (5 bases). CDR3 sequence reads: CASSPTGAAYNEQFF. CDR3 sequence (DNA): TGTGCCAGCAGTCCTACAGGCGCCGCTTACAATGAGCAGTTCTTC.